The entry below describes one T cell receptor (beta chain). As processed by the authors: Using reference gene primer amplification, nucleated cell counts were estimated. Clones were sequenced by immunoSEQ multiplex PCR, and TCRdb holds only the in-frame ones, with some missing. D and trimming come from the DNA, and the V and J calls and clone size come from that table. The sample carries approximately 140,000 clones, more than 75% recorded once. The data stem from a study of blood T cell repertoires in COVID-19. Study as a whole: The United States, Italy and Spain supplied acute and convalescent COVID-19 samples. Sources were T cells, B-cell-depleted T cells, or PBMCs; the material itself was cDNA or gDNA.

There are 14 residues in the CDR3. Germline V CDR1 and CDR2: MRHNA, SNTAGT. V was cut by 5 bases and J by 6 bases, with 13 bases left in between. The sequence was obtained from an older man with acute or convalescent COVID-19. Sample: peripheral blood. J is TRBJ2-2 and V is TRBV6-4, with D tentatively TRBD1 (6 bases). As DNA, the CDR3 is TGTGCCAGCAGTCTTCAACAGGGATCCGGGGAGCTGTTTTTT. Translating it yields CASSLQQGSGELFF.